The 7 T cell receptor beta chains presented below share a single source sample, sequenced in a study of CD8 T cells in Susac syndrome. Random hexamers were used to reverse transcribe the RNA input (0.5 to 1 ug). TCRdb passed the immunoSEQ multiplex PCR reads through MiXCR, listing each CDR3 protein once. The sample shows 100,000 to 150,000 distinct CDR3 sequences, more than 85% of them seen only once. What was sequenced was CD8+ T cells from PBMCs. These receptors originate from a human donor with multiple sclerosis.

This clonotype has just a few counts. The V gene is TRBV12-3 or TRBV12-4, the J gene TRBJ2-1; D not resolved. The CDR3 length is 13 residues. Between the trimmed V and J ends, which lost 3 bases and 5 bases, there was a span of 8 bases. The DNA of the CDR3 is TGTGCCAGCAGTTTTGGCGGTAACAATGAGCAGTTCTTC. Protein product: CASSFGGNNEQFF.

DNA for the CDR3: TGTGCCAGCAACCACAGGGGGATGGTTAAGGAGACCCAGTACTTC. Translation gives CASNHRGMVKETQYF. The chain employs TRBV6-5 and TRBJ2-5; 8 bases align to TRBD1. Germline V gene data show CDR1 as MNHEY and CDR2 as SVGAGI. The ends lost 7 bases at V and 5 bases at J; junction bases unmatched: 12. CDR3 length: 15 amino acids.

The rearrangement links TRBV28 to TRBJ2-7; 8 nucleotides align to TRBD1. The CDR3 is 15 residues long. The germline V gene has CDR1 MDHEN and CDR2 SYDVKM. V lost 4 bases, J lost 5 bases, and 10 bases stayed unmatched. The CDR3 sequence: CASSSPDRAVHEQYF. The CDR3 DNA reads TGTGCCAGCAGTTCACCGGACAGGGCAGTCCACGAGCAGTACTTC.

Only one count was recorded for this clonotype. The V and J genes are TRBV30 and TRBJ2-7, with D possibly TRBD1 on 6 matching bases. The CDR3 contains 16 residues. Germline CDR1 reads GTSNPN; CDR2 reads SVGIG (reference sequence). The V and J ends lost 0 bases and 2 bases respectively, with 17 bases between them. The CDR3 coding sequence is TGTGCCTGGAGTGTACGGTCAGGGGCCAAAACCTACGAGCAGTACTTC. This gives the protein CAWSVRSGAKTYEQYF.

This clonotype was counted a few times. The V gene is TRBV13, the J gene TRBJ2-7; D may be TRBD1 or TRBD2 (6 bases each). The V end lost 0 bases, the J end lost 5 bases, and 11 bases lay between the germline ends. CDR1 PRHDT and CDR2 FYEKMQ come from the germline V gene (reference sequence). The CDR3 runs to 14 residues. In DNA, the CDR3 is TGTGCCAGCAGCTTAGGGAACGGGGGCAACGAGCAGTACTTC. This encodes CASSLGNGGNEQYF. Complete variable domain (other parts from reference TRBV13 and TRBJ2-7): AAGVIQSPRHLIKEKRETATLKCYPIPRHDTVYWYQQGPGQDPQFLISFYEKMQSDKGSIPDRFSAQQFSDYHSELNMSSLELGDSALYFCASSLGNGGNEQYFGPGTRLTVT.

V gene TRBV6-1 combines with J gene TRBJ1-5; D perhaps matches TRBD1 (5 bases). Germline V gene sequence: CDR1 MNHNS, CDR2 SASEGT. The CDR3 totals 13 residues. Trimming took 1 base from V and 4 from J, leaving 5 bases between them. The CDR3 sequence: CASSEGQNQPQHF. The CDR3 DNA reads as TGTGCCAGCAGTGAAGGACAGAATCAGCCCCAGCATTTT.

The chain links TRBV10-3 to TRBJ1-4, with a possible D match to TRBD1 (5 bases). Germline loops: CDR1 ENHRY, CDR2 SYGVKD. This CDR3 spans 14 amino acids. V lost 2 bases and J lost 4, with 8 bases in between. The CDR3 reads CAISEGGDNEKLFF. In DNA, the CDR3 is TGTGCCATCAGTGAGGGAGGGGATAATGAAAAACTGTTTTTT.